This T cell receptor beta chain is drawn from a study of glioma-infiltrating T cells after dendritic cell vaccination. Background on the study: Patients received autologous tumor lysate-pulsed dendritic cell vaccination between about 2002 and 2013. Patients received three intradermal dendritic cell vaccine injections at biweekly intervals.

Noted time point: after dendritic cell vaccination, including at tumor progression/relapse. Only patients with spare fresh-frozen tumor and over two years of follow-up were included. TCRB CDR3 was amplified from 2 ug genomic DNA or less. The assay was immunoSEQ multiplex PCR, and TCRdb's table has in-frame clones only and misses some. This sample yields tens of thousands of clones, of which about four fifths are seen a single time; 15% to 18% belongs to the top ten. V lost 3 bases and J lost 8; bases outside the gene matches: 9. Germline V gene lookup returns CDR1 MNHEY and CDR2 SVGAGI. This CDR3 is built from 15 residues.

Source: blood, taken after dendritic cell vaccination. This TCR derives from a human donor with glioblastoma. This chain connects TRBV6-5 to TRBJ1-4; 7 bases align to TRBD1. CDR3 region: CASSYRDRVWEKLFF. The CDR3 region has the DNA TGTGCCAGCAGTTATCGCGACAGGGTGTGGGAAAAACTGTTTTTT.